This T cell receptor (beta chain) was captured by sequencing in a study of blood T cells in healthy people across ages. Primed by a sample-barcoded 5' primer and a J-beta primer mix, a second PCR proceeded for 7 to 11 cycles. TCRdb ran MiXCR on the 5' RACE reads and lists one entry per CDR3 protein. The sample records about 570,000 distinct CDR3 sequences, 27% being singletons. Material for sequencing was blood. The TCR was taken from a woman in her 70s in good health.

DNA of the CDR3: TGCAGCACGGACGGCGGCCTCACAGATACGCAGTATTTT. Translating gives CSTDGGLTDTQYF. This chain links TRBV20-1 with TRBJ2-3; no clear D. The CDR3 loop spans 13 amino acids. Germline CDR1 is DFQATT and CDR2 is SNEGSKA (reference sequence).